This T cell receptor beta chain appears in the sequencing data of a study of T cells in Graves' hyperthyroidism and ophthalmopathy. Study-wide context: Once the initial diagnosis was made, peripheral blood was obtained before any treatment. Findings of the study overall: Ophthalmopathy and stable hyperthyroidism were told apart by a 13 V-J model. Blood also showed most of the thyroid clonotypes that were expanded above 0.001.

The length of the CDR3 is 15 residues. V dropped 5 bases and J dropped 0 bases, with 11 bases sitting between them. Germline-derived CDR1 and CDR2 are MNHEY and SMNVEV (reference sequence). Authors of the study amplified TCR beta CDR3 regions from RNA transcripts. Researchers ran a first-round RT-PCR on the TCR CDR3 using the HTBI primer set. MiXCR was run by TCRdb on the multiplex PCR reads, yielding one entry per CDR3 protein. The table lists 550,000 to 800,000 distinct CDR3 sequences, 17% of them singletons. The table lists this clonotype with a few counts. What it recognizes is unknown. The V and J genes are TRBV27 and TRBJ2-1; no reliable D call. The sequenced material came from blood. This TCR was sampled from a man in his forties or fifties with Graves' hyperthyroidism. CDR3 protein: CASSTYSASYNEQFF. In DNA form, the CDR3 reads TGTGCCAGCAGTACCTATTCCGCCTCCTACAATGAGCAGTTCTTC.